Shown below are 27 T cell receptor beta chains from a single sample sequenced in a study of T cells in localized non-small cell lung cancer. The data were produced by immunoSEQ multiplex PCR, yet TCRdb's version contains in-frame clones alone and is incomplete. The table includes nearly 25,000 clones, 92% detected once. The source material was peripheral blood, sampled before any cancer treatment. These receptors were taken from a man aged 40 to 70 with stage III squamous cell lung carcinoma.

The sample holds one count of this clone. The rearrangement links TRBV19 to TRBJ2-2; the D gene could be TRBD1 or TRBD2 (5 bases each). This CDR3 has 15 residues. The V end was cut by 6 bases, the J end by 6 bases, with 17 bases between. The germline gives CDR1 LNHDA, CDR2 SQIVND (reference sequence). CDR3 bases: TGTGCCAGTAGGGCGGCAGGCGAGGGACCCGGGGAGCTGTTTTTT. This codes for CASRAAGEGPGELFF.

The CDR3, as DNA: TGTGCCAGTAGTATAGTAGGGAACACCGGGGAGCTGTTTTTT. Protein sequence: CASSIVGNTGELFF. This chain connects TRBV19 to TRBJ2-2; D remains unclear. The CDR3 is made up of 14 amino acids. Between the trimmed V and J ends, which lost 1 base and 1 base, there was a span of 4 bases. Germline CDR1 reads LNHDA; CDR2 reads SQIVND (reference sequence).

This sequence joins TRBV7-9 and TRBJ1-5; 10 bases map to TRBD1. The V gene's germline CDR1 is SEHNR and CDR2 FQNEAQ (reference sequence). Trimming removed 3 bases from V and 6 bases from J; junction bases left unmatched: 5. CDR3 length equals 15 residues. The CDR3 protein is CASSLTGGRGQPQHF. The CDR3 region has the DNA TGTGCCAGCAGCTTGACAGGGGGCAGGGGTCAGCCCCAGCATTTT.

The V and J genes are TRBV5-8 and TRBJ2-7; 10 nucleotides line up with TRBD1. The V gene end was trimmed by 7 bases and the J gene end by 3 bases; junction bases not matched to a gene: 4. This CDR3 spans 13 amino acids. The V gene's germline CDR1 is SGHTS and CDR2 YDEGEE. The CDR3 DNA follows: TGTGCCAGCCTGGGGACAGGGGACTACGAGCAGTACTTC. Encoded protein: CASLGTGDYEQYF.

The chain uses TRBV7-9 and TRBJ2-3; the match to TRBD1 covers 7 bases. The CDR3 extends over 13 amino acids. The V gene end was trimmed by 3 bases and the J gene end by 5 bases; junction bases not matched to a gene: 2. CDR1 and CDR2 (germline): SEHNR, FQNEAQ (reference sequence). The CDR3 sequence is CASSFTGVDTQYF. As DNA, the CDR3 is TGTGCCAGCAGCTTTACAGGGGTAGATACGCAGTATTTT. Filled out from reference TRBV7-9 and TRBJ2-3, the complete variable domain reads DTGVSQNPRHKITKRGQNVTFRCDPISEHNRLYWYRQTLGQGPEFLTYFQNEAQLEKSRLLSDRFSAERPKGSFSTLEIQRTEQGDSAMYLCASSFTGVDTQYFGPGTRLTVL.

The rearrangement uses TRBV4-2 and TRBJ1-5; maybe TRBD1 (5 bases). CDR1 and CDR2 (germline): LGHNA, YNFKEQ. The CDR3 consists of 17 residues. V lost 1 base and J lost 1, with 14 bases in between. CDR3 nucleotides: TGTGCCAGCAGCCAAGGCCAGGGTCGGTCGAGCAATCAGCCCCAGCATTTT. Its protein product is CASSQGQGRSSNQPQHF.

V usage is TRBV19 and J usage is TRBJ2-1, with a possible D match to TRBD1 (6 bases). This CDR3 is 13 amino acids long. V lost 6 bases, J lost 6 bases, and 12 bases lay in between. Per the germline V gene, CDR1 is LNHDA and CDR2 is SQIVND (reference sequence). CDR3 residues: CASSSKGGNEQFF. CDR3 bases: TGTGCCAGTAGCTCCAAAGGGGGCAATGAGCAGTTCTTC. The whole variable domain, filled in from reference TRBV19 and TRBJ2-1, reads DGGITQSPKYLFRKEGQNVTLSCEQNLNHDAMYWYRQDPGQGLRLIYYSQIVNDFQKGDIAEGYSVSREKKESFPLTVTSAQKNPTAFYLCASSSKGGNEQFFGPGTRLTVL.

This sequence joins TRBV28 and TRBJ1-1, with unresolved D. The germline V and J ends were trimmed by 1 base and 6 bases, with 9 bases remaining between them. Germline V lookup: CDR1 MDHEN, CDR2 SYDVKM. This CDR3 has 13 amino acids. CDR3 bases: TGTGCCAGCAGTTTATCCAGGTTTCCTGAAGCTTTCTTT. Its protein product is CASSLSRFPEAFF.

V and J are TRBV27 and TRBJ1-1; D remains ambiguous. The CDR3 is 14 amino acids. Germline CDR1 and CDR2: MNHEY and SMNVEV (reference sequence). Trimming shortened V by 4 bases and J by 4 bases, and 13 bases separated the two germline ends. The CDR3 is CASSYQTRGTEAFF. CDR3 nucleotides: TGTGCCAGCAGTTATCAGACACGGGGCACTGAAGCTTTCTTT.

The chain joins TRBV27 to TRBJ1-2; the match to TRBD1 covers 11 bases. The CDR3 contains 16 residues. V dropped 2 bases and J dropped 4; count of bases not matched to a gene: 6. Germline V gene lookup returns CDR1 MNHEY and CDR2 SMNVEV (reference sequence). CDR3 coding DNA: TGTGCCAGCAGTTTACGGACAGGGGGCAGGGGCTATGGCTACACCTTC. Its translation: CASSLRTGGRGYGYTF.

This chain's CDR3 is CASSEYKGAYGYTF. CDR3 DNA sequence: TGTGCCAGCAGTGAATATAAGGGGGCATATGGCTACACCTTC. V gene TRBV25-1 combines with J gene TRBJ1-2, with 7 positions matching TRBD1. J was trimmed by 5 bases and V by 0 bases; bases with no gene match: 3. Per germline, CDR1 MGHDK and CDR2 SYGVNS. The CDR3 loop spans 14 amino acids.

This clone is a singleton in its sample. The CDR3 loop reads CASSSLAGGPFEQYF. The CDR3 DNA reads TGTGCCAGCAGCTCTCTAGCGGGAGGACCGTTCGAGCAGTACTTC. The chain uses TRBV13 and TRBJ2-7; 11 nucleotides agree with TRBD2. V trimming: 4 bases; J trimming: 6 bases; junction bases outside the gene matches: 8. From germline, CDR1 is PRHDT and CDR2 FYEKMQ (reference sequence). CDR3 length equals 15 residues.

J is TRBJ2-2 and V is TRBV2; D possibly uses TRBD1 or TRBD2 (5 bases each). Trimming shortened V by 7 bases and J by 4 bases, and 19 bases separated the two germline ends. The CDR3 is made up of 16 amino acids. Germline V CDR1 and CDR2: SNHLY, FYNNEI. CDR3 in DNA: TGTGCCAGCACCGCCAGCCCCGGGGCGGGCACCGGGGAGCTGTTTTTT. Encoded protein: CASTASPGAGTGELFF.

This chain connects TRBV18 to TRBJ1-4; D not resolved. The CDR3 length is 14 residues. The V and J ends lost 3 bases and 8 bases respectively, with 13 bases between them. Germline CDR1 and CDR2: KGHSH and LQKENI. Written as DNA, the CDR3 is TGTGCCAGCTCACCCCCACAACCGGGCGAAAAACTGTTTTTT. This sequence encodes CASSPPQPGEKLFF.

The V call is TRBV5-1, the J call TRBJ1-3; possibly TRBD1 for D (5 bases). V was shortened by 2 bases and J by 3 bases, with 15 bases between the two germline ends. Germline assignment: CDR1 SGHRS and CDR2 YFSETQ. The CDR3 length is 16 residues. This CDR3 reads CASSFLGPRGGNTIYF. The CDR3 DNA reads as TGCGCCAGCAGCTTTTTGGGGCCACGGGGTGGAAACACCATATATTTT.

The rearrangement uses TRBV9 and TRBJ2-2; D gene ambiguous. V was trimmed by 4 bases and J by 6 bases, leaving 19 bases between them. This CDR3 comprises 16 residues. The germline CDR1 and CDR2 sequences are SGDLS and YYNGEE. CDR3 bases: TGTGCCAGCAGCCCAGCTGTGGAATGGGCCGCCGGGGAGCTGTTTTTT. Amino acids: CASSPAVEWAAGELFF. The whole variable domain, remainder taken from reference TRBV9 and TRBJ2-2, is DSGVTQTPKHLITATGQRVTLRCSPRSGDLSVYWYQQSLDQGLQFLIQYYNGEERAKGNILERFSAQQFPDLHSELNLSSLELGDSALYFCASSPAVEWAAGELFFGEGSRLTVL.

This chain links TRBV18 with TRBJ2-7; TRBD1 is a possible D gene (6 bases). Germline CDR1 is KGHSH and CDR2 is LQKENI. The CDR3 sequence is 14 residues long. The ends were cut back, 2 bases at V and 2 bases at J, with 10 bases in the middle. The CDR3: CASSPSTGPYEQYF. The CDR3 DNA sequence: TGTGCCAGCTCACCAAGTACAGGGCCCTACGAGCAGTACTTC.

J is TRBJ1-2 and V is TRBV29-1; D perhaps matches TRBD1 (6 bases). The V and J ends lost 1 base and 4 bases respectively, with 10 bases between them. Germline V gene data show CDR1 as SQVTM and CDR2 as ANQGSEA. This CDR3 contains 13 residues. CDR3 loop: CSVEVLTGYGYTF. CDR3 DNA: TGCAGCGTTGAAGTCTTGACAGGCTATGGCTACACCTTC. The entire variable domain, with the rest obtained from reference TRBV29-1 and TRBJ1-2, is as follows: SAVISQKPSRDICQRGTSLTIQCQVDSQVTMMFWYRQQPGQSLTLIATANQGSEATYESGFVIDKFPISRPNLTFSTLTVSNMSPEDSSIYLCSVEVLTGYGYTFGSGTRLTVV.

The V and J genes are TRBV23-1 and TRBJ1-1; perhaps TRBD1 as D (5 bases). TRBV23-1 belongs to the ORF category, with a function that is uncertain. This CDR3 spans 16 amino acids. V was pared by 1 base and J by 1 base, with 13 bases between. The CDR3 coding sequence is TGCGCCAGCAGTCAATTGGGGCAGGAAACGAACACTGAAGCTTTCTTT. It translates to CASSQLGQETNTEAFF.

The chain uses TRBV2 and TRBJ1-1, with D possibly being TRBD1 (5 bases). The CDR3 runs to 13 residues. V lost 7 bases and J lost 7, with 16 bases in between. The V gene's germline CDR1 is SNHLY and CDR2 FYNNEI. The CDR3 nucleotides read TGTGCCAGCACTGCGGGGCGAACAAATGAAGCTTTCTTT. It specifies CASTAGRTNEAFF.

The chain joins TRBV19 to TRBJ2-5, with D tentatively TRBD1 (6 bases). Germline V CDR1 and CDR2: LNHDA, SQIVND (reference sequence). The CDR3 has 15 residues. Trimming removed 5 bases at V and 4 bases at J, with 17 bases between. The DNA of the CDR3 is TGTGCCAGTAGTGCCACAGGGTCACCTCCAGAGACCCAGTACTTC. Encoded protein: CASSATGSPPETQYF. The entire variable domain, with the rest obtained from reference TRBV19 and TRBJ2-5, is as follows: DGGITQSPKYLFRKEGQNVTLSCEQNLNHDAMYWYRQDPGQGLRLIYYSQIVNDFQKGDIAEGYSVSREKKESFPLTVTSAQKNPTAFYLCASSATGSPPETQYFGPGTRLLVL.

The sample holds one count of this clone. The chain combines TRBV5-6 with TRBJ2-7; possibly TRBD1 or TRBD2 for D (5 bases each). Germline CDR1 is SGHDT and CDR2 is YYEEEE. CDR3 length equals 13 residues. With 4 bases removed from V and 2 bases from J, the gap between germline ends came to 10 bases. CDR3 coding DNA: TGTGCCAGCAGCCCGGGGCGGACCTACGAGCAGTACTTC. Translating gives CASSPGRTYEQYF.

The rearrangement links TRBV1 to TRBJ2-6; the table gives TRBD1 as D, unverified against the DNA. TRBV1 constitutes a pseudogene. The CDR3 runs 17 residues. The CDR3 spells CTSRSPGAQSRANVLTF. The DNA for the CDR3 is TGCACCAGCAGGTCGCCTGGTGCACAAAGTCGGGCCAACGTCCTGACTTTC.

J is TRBJ1-3 and V is TRBV11-2; D not certain. The germline CDR1 and CDR2 sequences are SGHAT and FQNNGV. The CDR3 is made up of 14 amino acids. Trimming took 5 bases from V and 0 from J, leaving 8 bases between them. The CDR3 region has the DNA TGTGCCAGCAGCCTCAGTTCCTCTGGAAACACCATATATTTT. Translated, it gives CASSLSSSGNTIYF.

The J gene is TRBJ1-2, the V gene TRBV5-6, with D possibly being TRBD1 (5 bases). This CDR3 is built from 14 residues. Trimming removed 3 bases from V and 5 bases from J, with 14 bases in between. Germline V gives CDR1 SGHDT, CDR2 YYEEEE. CDR3 sequence (DNA): TGTGCCAGCAGCTATTCACTCCCAGGGTATGGCTACACCTTC. It encodes CASSYSLPGYGYTF.

The chain joins TRBV18 to TRBJ2-1, with TRBD2 as a possible D gene (7 bases). Germline CDR1 is KGHSH and CDR2 is LQKENI. With 0 bases removed from V and 0 bases from J, the gap between germline ends came to 9 bases. The CDR3 has 16 residues. CDR3 coding DNA: TGTGCCAGCTCACCACCGGGGGGGGCCTCCTACAATGAGCAGTTCTTC. Encoded protein: CASSPPGGASYNEQFF.

The chain joins TRBV7-3 to TRBJ2-2; 8 bases align to TRBD2. The CDR3 extends over 15 amino acids. The germline CDR1 and CDR2 sequences are SGHTA and FQGTGA. The trim removed 3 bases at V and 7 bases at J, leaving 7 bases unmatched. CDR3: CASSLLSGVDGELFF. CDR3 coding DNA: TGTGCCAGCAGCTTGCTTAGCGGGGTTGACGGGGAGCTGTTTTTT.